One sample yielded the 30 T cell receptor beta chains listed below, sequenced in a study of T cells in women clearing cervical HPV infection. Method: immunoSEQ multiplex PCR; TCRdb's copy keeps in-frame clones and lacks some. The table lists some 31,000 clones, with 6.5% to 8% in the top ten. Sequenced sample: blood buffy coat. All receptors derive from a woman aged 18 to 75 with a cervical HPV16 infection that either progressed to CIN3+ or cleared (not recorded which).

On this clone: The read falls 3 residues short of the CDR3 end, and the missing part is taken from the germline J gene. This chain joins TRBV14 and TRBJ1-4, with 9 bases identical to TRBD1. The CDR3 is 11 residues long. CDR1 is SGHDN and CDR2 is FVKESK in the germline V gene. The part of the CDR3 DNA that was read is TGTGCCAGCAGCCGGACAGGGGTA. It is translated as CASSRTGV. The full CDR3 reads CASSRTGVLFF.

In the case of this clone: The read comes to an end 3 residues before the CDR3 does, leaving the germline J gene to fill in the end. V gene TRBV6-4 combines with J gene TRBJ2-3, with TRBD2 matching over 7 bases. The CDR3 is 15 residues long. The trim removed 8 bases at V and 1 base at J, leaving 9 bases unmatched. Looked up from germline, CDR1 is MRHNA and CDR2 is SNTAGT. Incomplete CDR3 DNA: TGTGCCAGCGGCTCAGAGGCGGGGGGCACAGATACG. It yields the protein CASGSEAGGTDT. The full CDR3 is CASGSEAGGTDTQYF.

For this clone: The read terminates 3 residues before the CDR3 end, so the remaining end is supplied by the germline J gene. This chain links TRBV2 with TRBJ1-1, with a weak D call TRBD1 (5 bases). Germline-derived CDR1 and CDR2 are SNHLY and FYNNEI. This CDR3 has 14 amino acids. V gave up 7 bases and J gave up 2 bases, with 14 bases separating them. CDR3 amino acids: CASTRIQGNTEAFF. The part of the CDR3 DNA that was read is TGTGCCAGCACCAGAATTCAGGGTAACACTGAA.

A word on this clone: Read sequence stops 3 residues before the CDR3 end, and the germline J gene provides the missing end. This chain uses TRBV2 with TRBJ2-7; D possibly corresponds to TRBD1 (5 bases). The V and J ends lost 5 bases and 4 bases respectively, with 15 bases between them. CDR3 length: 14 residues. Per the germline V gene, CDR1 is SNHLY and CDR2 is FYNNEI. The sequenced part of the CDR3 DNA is TGTGCCAGCAGTCAACAGGCTGTGAAATACGAG. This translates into CASSQQAVKYE. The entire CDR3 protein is CASSQQAVKYEQYF. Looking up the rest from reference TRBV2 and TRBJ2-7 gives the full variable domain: EPEVTQTPSHQVTQMGQEVILRCVPISNHLYFYWYRQILGQKVEFLVSFYNNEISEKSEIFDDQFSVERPDGSNFTLKIRSTKLEDSAMYFCASSQQAVKYEQYFGPGTRLTVT.

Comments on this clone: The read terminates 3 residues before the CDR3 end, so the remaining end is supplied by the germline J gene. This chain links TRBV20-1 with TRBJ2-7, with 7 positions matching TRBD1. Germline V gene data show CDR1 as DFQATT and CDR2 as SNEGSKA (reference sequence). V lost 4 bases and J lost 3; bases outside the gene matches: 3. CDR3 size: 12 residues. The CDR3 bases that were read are TGCAGTGCTACAGACAGGGTCTACGAG. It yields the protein CSATDRVYE. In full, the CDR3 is CSATDRVYEQYF.

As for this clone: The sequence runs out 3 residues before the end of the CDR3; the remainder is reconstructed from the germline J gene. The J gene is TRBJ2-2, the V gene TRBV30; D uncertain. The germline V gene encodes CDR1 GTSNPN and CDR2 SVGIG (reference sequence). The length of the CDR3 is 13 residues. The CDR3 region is CAWSVLKHSPLFF. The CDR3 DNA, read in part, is TGTGCCTGGAGTGTACTGAAGCATTCACCG.

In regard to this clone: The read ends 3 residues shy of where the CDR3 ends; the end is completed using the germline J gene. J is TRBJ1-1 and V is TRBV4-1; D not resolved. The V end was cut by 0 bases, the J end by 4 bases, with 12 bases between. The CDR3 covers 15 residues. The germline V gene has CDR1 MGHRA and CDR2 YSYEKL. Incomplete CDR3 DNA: TGCGCCAGCAGCCAAGATGGCAGCGAGGCCACTGAA. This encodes CASSQDGSEATE. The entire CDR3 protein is CASSQDGSEATEAFF.

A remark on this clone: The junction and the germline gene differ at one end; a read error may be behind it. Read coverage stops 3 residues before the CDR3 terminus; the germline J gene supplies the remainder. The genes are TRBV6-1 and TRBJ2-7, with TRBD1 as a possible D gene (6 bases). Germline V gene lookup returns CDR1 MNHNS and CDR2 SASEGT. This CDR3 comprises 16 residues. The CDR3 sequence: CASSESGQPSSCEQYF. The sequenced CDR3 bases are TGTGCCAGCAGTGAATCCGGACAGCCGAGCTCCTGCGAG.

The CDR3 bases that were read are TGCGCCAGCAGCAGCGCGACAGGGAGGACTGAA. Its protein is CASSSATGRTE. The whole CDR3 is CASSSATGRTEAFF. V gene TRBV5-1 combines with J gene TRBJ1-1, with 7 nucleotides matching TRBD1. The read gets to within 3 residues of the CDR3 end, and the germline J gene fills in the rest. V was clipped by 4 bases and J by 5 bases; unmatched bases: 8. Germline lookup yields CDR1 SGHRS and CDR2 YFSETQ. The CDR3 length is 14 residues.

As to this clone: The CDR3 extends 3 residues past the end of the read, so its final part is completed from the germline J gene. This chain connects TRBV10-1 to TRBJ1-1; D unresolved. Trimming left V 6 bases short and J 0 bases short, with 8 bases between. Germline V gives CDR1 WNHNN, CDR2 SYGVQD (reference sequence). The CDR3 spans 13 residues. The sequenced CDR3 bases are TGCGCCAGCAGACAGTCATTGAACACTGAA. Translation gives CASRQSLNTE. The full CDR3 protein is CASRQSLNTEAFF.

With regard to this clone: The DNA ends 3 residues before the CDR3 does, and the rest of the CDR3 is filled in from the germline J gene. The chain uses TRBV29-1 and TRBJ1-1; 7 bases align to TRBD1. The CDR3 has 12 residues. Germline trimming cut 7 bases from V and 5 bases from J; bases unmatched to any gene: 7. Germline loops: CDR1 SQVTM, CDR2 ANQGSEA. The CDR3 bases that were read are TGCAGCGCACAGGGGAGTGGGACTGAA. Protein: CSAQGSGTE. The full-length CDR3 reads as CSAQGSGTEAFF.

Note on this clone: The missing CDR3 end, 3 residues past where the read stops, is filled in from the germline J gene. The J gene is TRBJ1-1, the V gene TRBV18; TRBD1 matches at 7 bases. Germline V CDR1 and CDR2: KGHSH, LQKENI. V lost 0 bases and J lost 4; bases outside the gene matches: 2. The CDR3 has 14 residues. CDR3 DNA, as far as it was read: TGTGCCAGCTCACCACCCGACAGGGCCACTGAA. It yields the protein CASSPPDRATE. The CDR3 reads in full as CASSPPDRATEAFF.

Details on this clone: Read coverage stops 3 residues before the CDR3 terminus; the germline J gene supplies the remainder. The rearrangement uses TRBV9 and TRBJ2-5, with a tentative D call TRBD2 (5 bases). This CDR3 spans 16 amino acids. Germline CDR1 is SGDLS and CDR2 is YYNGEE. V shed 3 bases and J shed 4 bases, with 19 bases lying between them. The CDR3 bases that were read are TGTGCCAGCAGCGCCGGACGGCTTAGCGTTGGAGAGACC. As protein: CASSAGRLSVGET. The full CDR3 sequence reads CASSAGRLSVGETQYF.

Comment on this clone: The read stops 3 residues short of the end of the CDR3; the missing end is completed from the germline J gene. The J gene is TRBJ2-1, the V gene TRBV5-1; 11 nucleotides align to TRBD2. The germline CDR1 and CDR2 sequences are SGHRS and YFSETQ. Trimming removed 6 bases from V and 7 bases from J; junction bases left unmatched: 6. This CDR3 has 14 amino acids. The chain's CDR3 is CASNTGLAVNEQFF. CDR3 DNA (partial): TGCGCCAGCAACACGGGACTAGCGGTGAATGAG. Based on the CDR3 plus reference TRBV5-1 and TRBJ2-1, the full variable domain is KAGVTQTPRYLIKTRGQQVTLSCSPISGHRSVSWYQQTPGQGLQFLFEYFSETQRNKGNFPGRFSGRQFSNSRSEMNVSTLELGDSALYLCASNTGLAVNEQFFGPGTRLTVL.

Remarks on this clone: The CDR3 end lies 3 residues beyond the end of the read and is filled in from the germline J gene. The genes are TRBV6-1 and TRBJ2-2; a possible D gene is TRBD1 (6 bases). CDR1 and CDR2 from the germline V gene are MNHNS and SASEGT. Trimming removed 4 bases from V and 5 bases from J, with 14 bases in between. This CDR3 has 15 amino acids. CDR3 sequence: CASSGTGLLTGELFF. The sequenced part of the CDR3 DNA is TGTGCCAGCAGTGGCACAGGGTTGTTAACCGGGGAG.

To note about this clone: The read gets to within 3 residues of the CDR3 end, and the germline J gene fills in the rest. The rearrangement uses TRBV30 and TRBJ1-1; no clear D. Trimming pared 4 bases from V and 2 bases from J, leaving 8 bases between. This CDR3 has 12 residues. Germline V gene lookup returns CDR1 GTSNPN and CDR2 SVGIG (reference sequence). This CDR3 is CAWKLVNTEAFF. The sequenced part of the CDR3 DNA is TGTGCCTGGAAACTGGTCAACACTGAA.

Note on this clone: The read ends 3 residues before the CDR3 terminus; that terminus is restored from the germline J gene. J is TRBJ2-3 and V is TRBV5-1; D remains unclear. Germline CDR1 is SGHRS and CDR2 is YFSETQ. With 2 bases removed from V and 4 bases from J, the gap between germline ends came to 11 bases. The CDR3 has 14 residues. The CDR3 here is CASSLSLRADTQYF. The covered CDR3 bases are TGCGCCAGCAGCTTAAGCTTAAGGGCAGATACG.

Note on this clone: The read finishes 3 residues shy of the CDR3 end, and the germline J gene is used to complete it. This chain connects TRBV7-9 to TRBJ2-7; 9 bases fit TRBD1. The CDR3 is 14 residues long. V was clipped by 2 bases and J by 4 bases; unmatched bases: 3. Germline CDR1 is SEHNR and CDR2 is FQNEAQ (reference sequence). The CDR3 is CASSLRGQGYEQYF. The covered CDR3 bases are TGTGCCAGCAGCTTAAGGGGACAGGGATACGAG.

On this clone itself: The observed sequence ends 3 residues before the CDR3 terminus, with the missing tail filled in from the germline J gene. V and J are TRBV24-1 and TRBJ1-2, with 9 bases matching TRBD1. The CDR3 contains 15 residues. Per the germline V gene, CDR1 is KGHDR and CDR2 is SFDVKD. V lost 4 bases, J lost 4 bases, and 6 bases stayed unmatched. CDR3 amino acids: CATSEPGQGAYGYTF. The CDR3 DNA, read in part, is TGTGCCACCAGTGAGCCGGGACAGGGTGCCTATGGC.

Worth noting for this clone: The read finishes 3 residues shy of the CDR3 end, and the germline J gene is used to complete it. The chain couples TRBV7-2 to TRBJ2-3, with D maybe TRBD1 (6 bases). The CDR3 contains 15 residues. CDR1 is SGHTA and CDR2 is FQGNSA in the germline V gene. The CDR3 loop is CASSSLQGNNQPQYF. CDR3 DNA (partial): TGTGCCAGCAGCTCTCTACAGGGAAACAATCAGCCG.

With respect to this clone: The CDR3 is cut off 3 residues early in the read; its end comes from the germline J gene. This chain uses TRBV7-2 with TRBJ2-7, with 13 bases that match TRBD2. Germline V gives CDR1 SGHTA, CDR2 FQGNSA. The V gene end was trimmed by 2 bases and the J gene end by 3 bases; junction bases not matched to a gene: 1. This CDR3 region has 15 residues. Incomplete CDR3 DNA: TGTGCCAGCAGCTTACGGACTAGCGGGAGCTACGAG. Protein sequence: CASSLRTSGSYE. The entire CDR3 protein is CASSLRTSGSYEQYF.

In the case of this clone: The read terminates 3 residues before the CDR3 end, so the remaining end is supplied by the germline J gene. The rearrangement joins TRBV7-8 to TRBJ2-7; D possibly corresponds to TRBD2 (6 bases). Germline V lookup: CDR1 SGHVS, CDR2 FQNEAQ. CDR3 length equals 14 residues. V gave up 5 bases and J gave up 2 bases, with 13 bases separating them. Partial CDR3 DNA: TGTGCCAGCAGCCCCGCGCGGGGAACCTACGAG. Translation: CASSPARGTYE. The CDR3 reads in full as CASSPARGTYEQYF.

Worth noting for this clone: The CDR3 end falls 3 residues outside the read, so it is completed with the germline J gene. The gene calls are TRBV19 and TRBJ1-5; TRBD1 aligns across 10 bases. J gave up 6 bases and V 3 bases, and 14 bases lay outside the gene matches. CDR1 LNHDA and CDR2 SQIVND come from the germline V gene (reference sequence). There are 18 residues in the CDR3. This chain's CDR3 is CASSMVRPRTGGGQPQHF. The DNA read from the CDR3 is TGTGCCAGTAGTATGGTCAGACCACGGACAGGGGGAGGTCAGCCC. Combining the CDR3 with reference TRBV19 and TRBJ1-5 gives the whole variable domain DGGITQSPKYLFRKEGQNVTLSCEQNLNHDAMYWYRQDPGQGLRLIYYSQIVNDFQKGDIAEGYSVSREKKESFPLTVTSAQKNPTAFYLCASSMVRPRTGGGQPQHFGDGTRLSIL.

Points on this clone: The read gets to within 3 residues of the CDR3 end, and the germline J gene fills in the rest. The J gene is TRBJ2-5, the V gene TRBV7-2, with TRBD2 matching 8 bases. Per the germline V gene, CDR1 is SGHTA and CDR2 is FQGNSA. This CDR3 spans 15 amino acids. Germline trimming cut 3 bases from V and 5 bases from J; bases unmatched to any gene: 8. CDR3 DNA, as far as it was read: TGTGCCAGCAGCTTGAACGGGGGGGCTTGGGAGACC. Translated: CASSLNGGAWET. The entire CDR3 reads CASSLNGGAWETQYF.

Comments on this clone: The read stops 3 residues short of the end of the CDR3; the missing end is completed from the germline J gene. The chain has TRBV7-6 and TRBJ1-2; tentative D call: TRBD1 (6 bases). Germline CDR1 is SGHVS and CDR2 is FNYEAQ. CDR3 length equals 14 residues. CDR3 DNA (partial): TGTGCCAGCAGCTCCCCCGGGGGGCCGTACGAC. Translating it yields CASSSPGGPYD. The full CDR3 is CASSSPGGPYDYTF.

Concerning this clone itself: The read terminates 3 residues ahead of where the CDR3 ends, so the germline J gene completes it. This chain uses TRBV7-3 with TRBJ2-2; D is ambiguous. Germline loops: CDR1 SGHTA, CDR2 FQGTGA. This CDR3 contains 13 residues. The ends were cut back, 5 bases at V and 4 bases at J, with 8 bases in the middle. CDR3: CASSPPVTGELFF. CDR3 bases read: TGTGCCAGCAGCCCCCCGGTCACCGGGGAG.

CDR3 DNA (partial): TGCAGTGCTAGACAGAATTCAGGAGGTAATCAGCCC. As protein: CSARQNSGGNQP. The complete CDR3 protein is CSARQNSGGNQPQHF. V usage is TRBV20-1 and J usage is TRBJ1-5; D call uncertain. The DNA ends 3 residues before the CDR3 does, and the rest of the CDR3 is filled in from the germline J gene. With 2 bases removed from V and 4 bases from J, the gap between germline ends came to 15 bases. The CDR3 is 15 residues long. Germline V CDR1 and CDR2: DFQATT, SNEGSKA (reference sequence).

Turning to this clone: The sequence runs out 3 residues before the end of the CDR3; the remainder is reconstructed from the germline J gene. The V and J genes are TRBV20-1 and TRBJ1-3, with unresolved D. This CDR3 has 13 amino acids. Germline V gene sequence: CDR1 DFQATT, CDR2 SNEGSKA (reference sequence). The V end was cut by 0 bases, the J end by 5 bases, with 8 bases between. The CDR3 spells CSARDFVRNTIYF. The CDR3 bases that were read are TGCAGTGCTAGAGATTTCGTTAGAAACACC.

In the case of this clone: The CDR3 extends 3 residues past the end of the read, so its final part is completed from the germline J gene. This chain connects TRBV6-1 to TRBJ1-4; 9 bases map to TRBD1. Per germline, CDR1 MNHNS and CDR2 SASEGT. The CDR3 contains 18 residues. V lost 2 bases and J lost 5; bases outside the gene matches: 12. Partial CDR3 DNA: TGTGCCAGCAGTGAATGGGGACAGGGCTACGGCGAGAATGAAAAA. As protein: CASSEWGQGYGENEK. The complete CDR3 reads CASSEWGQGYGENEKLFF.

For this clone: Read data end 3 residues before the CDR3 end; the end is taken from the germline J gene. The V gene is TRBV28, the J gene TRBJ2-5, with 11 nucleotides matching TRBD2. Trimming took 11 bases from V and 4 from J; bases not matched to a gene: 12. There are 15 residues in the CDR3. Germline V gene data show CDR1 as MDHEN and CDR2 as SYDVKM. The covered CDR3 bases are TGTGCCGTCGTCCCTACTAGCGGGAGAGGAGAGACC. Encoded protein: CAVVPTSGRGET. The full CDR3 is CAVVPTSGRGETQYF. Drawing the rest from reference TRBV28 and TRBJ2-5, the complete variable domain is DVKVTQSSRYLVKRTGEKVFLECVQDMDHENMFWYRQDPGLGLRLIYFSYDVKMKEKGDIPEGYSVSREKKERFSLILESASTNQTSMYLCAVVPTSGRGETQYFGPGTRLLVL.